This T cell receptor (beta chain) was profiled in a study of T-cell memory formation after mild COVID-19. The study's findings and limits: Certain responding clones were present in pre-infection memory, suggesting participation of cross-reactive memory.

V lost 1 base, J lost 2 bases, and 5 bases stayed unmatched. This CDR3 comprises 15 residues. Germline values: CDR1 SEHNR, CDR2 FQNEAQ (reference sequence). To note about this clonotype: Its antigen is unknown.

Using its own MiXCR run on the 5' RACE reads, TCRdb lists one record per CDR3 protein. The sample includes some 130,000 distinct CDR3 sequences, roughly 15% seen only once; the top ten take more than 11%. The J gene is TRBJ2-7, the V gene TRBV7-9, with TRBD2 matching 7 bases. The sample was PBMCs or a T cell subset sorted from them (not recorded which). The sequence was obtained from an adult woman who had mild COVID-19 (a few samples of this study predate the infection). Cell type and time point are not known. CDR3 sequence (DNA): TGTGCCAGCAGCTTAGTCCCTAGCGGCACCTACGAGCAGTACTTC. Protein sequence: CASSLVPSGTYEQYF. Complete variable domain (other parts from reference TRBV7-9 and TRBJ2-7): DTGVSQNPRHKITKRGQNVTFRCDPISEHNRLYWYRQTLGQGPEFLTYFQNEAQLEKSRLLSDRFSAERPKGSFSTLEIQRTEQGDSAMYLCASSLVPSGTYEQYFGPGTRLTVT.